The rows below give T cell receptor beta chains drawn from one sample of a study of blood T cell repertoires in COVID-19. The repertoire was sequenced with immunoSEQ multiplex PCR; TCRdb's copy has only in-frame clones and lacks some. The table has hundreds of thousands of clones, roughly nine tenths seen once. The sequencing input was peripheral blood. These TCRs come from a man in his fifties or sixties who had recovered from COVID-19. Each CDR3 is given with its conserved first and last residue. A D gene is named only where the DNA matches it firmly. Only some rows state a clone size, as once, few, many or a class for expanded clones.

j_call,clone_size,d_call,v_call,cdr3_nt,cdr3_aa
TRBJ2-1,NA,NA,TRBV10-3,TGTGCCATCAGTGCATCAGCGGTAAGCTCCTACAATGAGCAGTTCTTC,CAISASAVSSYNEQFF
TRBJ2-1,NA,NA,TRBV9,TGTGCCAGCAGCGTAACTGGCGCGACAAAGCAGTTCTTC,CASSVTGATKQFF
TRBJ2-1,NA,TRBD2,TRBV11-3,TGTGCCAGCAGCTTTAGCGGGAGCTACAATGAGCAGTTCTTC,CASSFSGSYNEQFF
TRBJ2-4,NA,TRBD2,TRBV7-6,TGTGCCAGCAGCTTAGCCCCCTCGGGGATGGGGGGGGGAGGCATTCAGTACTTC,CASSLAPSGMGGGGIQYF
TRBJ2-4,NA,TRBD2,TRBV5-4,TGTGCCAGCAGCTTGGGCGGGAGGGCCAACATTCAGTACTTC,CASSLGGRANIQYF
TRBJ1-1,NA,TRBD1,TRBV6-4,TGTGCCAGCAGCAGGACAGGTGTGACTGAAGCTTTCTTT,CASSRTGVTEAFF
TRBJ2-3,NA,TRBD1,TRBV19,TGTGCCAGTACCATGGGACAGGGAACCACAGATACGCAGTATTTT,CASTMGQGTTDTQYF
TRBJ2-3,once,TRBD1,TRBV5-1,TGCGCCAGCAGCACGGGACAGAACACAGATACGCAGTATTTT,CASSTGQNTDTQYF
TRBJ2-1,NA,NA,TRBV5-5,TGTGCCAGCAGCTTCGGGGTTAACAATGAGCAGTTCTTC,CASSFGVNNEQFF
TRBJ2-5,once,TRBD1,TRBV18,TGTGCCAGCTCACCGGGACAGGGGGCTCGGGAGACCCAGTACTTC,CASSPGQGARETQYF
TRBJ2-2,few,NA,TRBV7-3,TGTGCCAGCAGCGGGGCGTCTAGTTTTACCGGGGAGCTGTTTTTT,CASSGASSFTGELFF
TRBJ2-3,NA,NA,TRBV5-1,TGCGCCAGCAGCTTGGAGGCGGGCTACCCCACAGATACGCAGTATTTT,CASSLEAGYPTDTQYF
TRBJ1-1,few,NA,TRBV3-1/TRBV3-2,TGTGCCAGCAGCCCCCGTAGCAGGGAAGGCACTGAAGCTTTCTTT,CASSPRSREGTEAFF
TRBJ1-4,NA,NA,TRBV19,TGTGCCAGTAGTATCCAGGGCCTGGGGGAAAAACTGTTTTTT,CASSIQGLGEKLFF
TRBJ1-2,NA,NA,TRBV19,TGTGCCACTCAAACGGGGGGCAACTATGGCTACACCTTC,CATQTGGNYGYTF
TRBJ1-1,NA,TRBD1,TRBV3-1/TRBV3-2,TGTGCCAGCAGCCGTGGACAGGGCGACACTGAAGCTTTCTTT,CASSRGQGDTEAFF
TRBJ2-7,NA,TRBD1,TRBV12-3/TRBV12-4,TGTGCCAGCAGGAGGACAGGGGCGTACGAGCAGTACTTC,CASRRTGAYEQYF
TRBJ2-7,NA,TRBD2,TRBV3-1/TRBV3-2,TGTGCCAGCAGCCTAGCGGGAGGCACCTACGAGCAGTACTTC,CASSLAGGTYEQYF
TRBJ2-3,once,TRBD2,TRBV9,TGTGCCAGCAGCTTACCAAGCGGGGCAATATATACGCAGTATTTT,CASSLPSGAIYTQYF
TRBJ2-2,NA,TRBD1,TRBV7-3,TGTGCCAGCAGCTTACCTCAGGGGGCTGGCACCGGGGAGCTGTTTTTT,CASSLPQGAGTGELFF